The present T cell receptor (beta chain) was sequenced within a study of blood T cell repertoires in COVID-19 (dated by TCRdb to between 2020 and 2021). General notes on the study: Samples covering the acute and convalescent phases of COVID-19 were provided by collaborators in the United States, Italy and Spain. Subjects who had been exposed to COVID-19, were actively infected with it, or had recovered from it provided the deeply sampled blood TCRbeta repertoires that made up the dataset. A freely available public database, intended as a resource for researchers studying the immune response to SARS-CoV-2, is where the repertoires were released. Samples came from the ongoing ImmuneRACE study (first 160 participants) plus 1,254 subjects from 6 global collaborators. Nearly every sample came with metadata listing a de-identified subject ID, COVID-19 status, age in years and sex. The prospective study material was composed of cDNA or gDNA derived from T cells, B-cell-depleted T cells, or PBMCs. Where available, HLA class I and class II types were taken from metadata supplied by the sample provider and were not determined by assay-based typing.

V loses 3 bases at its end and J loses 2 bases; junction bases beyond the gene matches: 9. The cysteine opens and the phenylalanine closes a CDR3 of 17 amino acids. Solely the CDR3 DNA is kept, with 51 bases framed from the first base. From the germline V gene, CDR1 is SNHLY and CDR2 is FYNNEI. In the case of this clone: Its antigen remains unidentified. One base away there is no much larger clone; base qualities are not given.

Each collaborating institution followed its own protocols to collect whole blood in K2EDTA tubes. For TCRbeta analysis, collaborators shipped samples in one of three forms: frozen whole blood, isolated PBMCs, or DNA extracted from either of those sample types. The immunoSEQ Assay, a bias-controlled multiplex PCR, was used to amplify TCRbeta CDR3 regions from genomic DNA. On the authors' methods: Within the assay, amplification of reference gene primers was used to estimate how many nucleated cells each sample contained. To quantify the absolute abundance of each unique TCRbeta CDR3 rearrangement, sequence reads were collapsed and filtered. For each sample, productive Simpson clonality was calculated as the square root of Simpson's diversity index over productive rearrangements. Entries here come from immuneACCESS through TCRdb and include only in-frame sequences with V and J called. Some clones fail to appear in such tables; in the studies checked, an unresolved V gene covers under half of the shortfall, and the cause of the remainder is unknown. V and J calls plus clone size are reproduced from that table; the DNA served to infer D and trimming. The sample has under 150,000 clones on record, around 88% of them singletons. In total, the top ten clones hold 25% to 35% of the sample.

The paper as a whole reports these results and caveats: How much clinical and demographic metadata was included differed by source and by participant, and the metadata was provided uncurated.

Recombination joined TRBV2 with TRBJ2-7, with 11 bases matching TRBD1. This TCR came from a human donor in a cohort sampled during active COVID-19. What was sequenced was peripheral blood. The DNA is TGTGCCAGCAGTGATGGGGGACAGGGGGTTTGGGCCTACGAGCAGTACTTC. It translates as CASSDGGQGVWAYEQYF. This CDR3, with the reference TRBV2 and TRBJ2-7 proteins standing in past its ends, gives the full variable domain EPEVTQTPSHQVTQMGQEVILRCVPISNHLYFYWYRQILGQKVEFLVSFYNNEISEKSEIFDDQFSVERPDGSNFTLKIRSTKLEDSAMYFCASSDGGQGVWAYEQYFGPGTRLTVT.